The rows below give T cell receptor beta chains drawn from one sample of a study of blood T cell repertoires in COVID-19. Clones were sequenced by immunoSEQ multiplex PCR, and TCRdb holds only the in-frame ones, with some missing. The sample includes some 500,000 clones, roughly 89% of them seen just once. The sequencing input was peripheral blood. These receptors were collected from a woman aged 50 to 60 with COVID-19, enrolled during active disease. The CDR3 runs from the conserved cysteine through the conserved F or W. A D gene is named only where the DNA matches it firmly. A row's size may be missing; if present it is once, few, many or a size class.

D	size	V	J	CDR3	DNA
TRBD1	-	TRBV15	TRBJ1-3	CATSEQGSGNTIYF	TGTGCCACCAGCGAACAGGGGAGCGGAAACACCATATATTTT
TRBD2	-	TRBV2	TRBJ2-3	CASSVEAGALDTQYF	TGTGCCAGCAGTGTAGAAGCGGGGGCCCTCGATACGCAGTATTTT
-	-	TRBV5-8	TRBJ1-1	CASGLDGMNTEAFF	TGTGCCAGCGGATTGGACGGTATGAACACTGAAGCTTTCTTT
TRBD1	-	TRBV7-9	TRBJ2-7	CASSLSIQGALGEQYF	TGTGCCAGCAGCTTAAGCATCCAGGGGGCATTGGGCGAGCAGTACTTC
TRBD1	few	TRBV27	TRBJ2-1	CASGKGQGFYNEQFF	TGTGCCAGCGGCAAAGGACAGGGCTTTTACAATGAGCAGTTCTTC
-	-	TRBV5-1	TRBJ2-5	CASSLGGLPGLRETQYF	TGCGCCAGCAGCTTAGGAGGGCTCCCGGGTCTAAGGGAGACCCAGTACTTC
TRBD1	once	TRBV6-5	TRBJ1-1	CASSKGTAAEAFF	TGTGCCAGCAGTAAGGGGACAGCCGCTGAAGCTTTCTTT
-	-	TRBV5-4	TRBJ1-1	CASNHRGDEAFF	TGTGCCAGCAACCACCGGGGAGATGAAGCTTTCTTT
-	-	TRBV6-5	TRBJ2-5	CASSYPGGQETQYF	TGTGCCAGCAGTTACCCGGGGGGCCAGGAGACCCAGTACTTC
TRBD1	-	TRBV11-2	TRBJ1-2	CASSMGPGGQFSYGYTF	TGTGCCAGCAGCATGGGTCCAGGGGGCCAATTCTCCTATGGCTACACCTTC
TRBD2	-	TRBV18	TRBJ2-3	CASSPPAGVSTDTQYF	TGTGCCAGCTCACCACCGGCGGGGGTGAGCACAGATACGCAGTATTTT
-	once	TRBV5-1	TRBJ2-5	CASSLAGTRETQYF	TGCGCCAGCAGCTTGGCCGGGACAAGAGAGACCCAGTACTTC
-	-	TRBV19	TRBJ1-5	CASSIDLGGGNQPQHF	TGTGCCAGTAGTATTGATCTGGGGGGAGGCAATCAGCCCCAGCATTTT
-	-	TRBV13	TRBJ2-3	CASRGQDTDTQYF	TGTGCCAGCAGGGGGCAGGACACAGATACGCAGTATTTT
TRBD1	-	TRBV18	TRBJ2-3	CASSPPLTGGADTQYF	TGTGCCAGCTCACCACCCCTAACAGGGGGTGCAGATACGCAGTATTTT
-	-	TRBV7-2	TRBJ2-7	CASSPTGAGTPDYEQYF	TGTGCCAGCAGCCCGACCGGCGCAGGGACTCCCGACTACGAGCAGTACTTC
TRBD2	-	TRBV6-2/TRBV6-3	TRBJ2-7	CASSYRAGGTSLSYEQYF	TGTGCCAGCAGTTACAGAGCGGGGGGGACCTCACTCTCCTACGAGCAGTACTTC
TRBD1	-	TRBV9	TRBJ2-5	CASSVLTGYQETQYF	TGTGCCAGCAGCGTACTGACAGGGTACCAAGAGACCCAGTACTTC
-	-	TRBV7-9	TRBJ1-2	CASSSRREVNYGYTF	TGTGCCAGCAGCTCCCGCAGGGAAGTTAACTATGGCTACACCTTC
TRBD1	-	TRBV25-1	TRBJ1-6	CASGSSRGLSYNSPLHF	TGTGCCAGCGGTTCCTCCAGGGGGTTATCCTATAATTCACCCCTCCACTTT
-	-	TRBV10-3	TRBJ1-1	CAISANPRATEAFF	TGTGCCATCAGTGCTAACCCGAGGGCCACTGAAGCTTTCTTT
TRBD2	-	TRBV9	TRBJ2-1	CASTVNREGGIYNEQFF	TGTGCCAGCACCGTCAATCGGGAGGGGGGAATCTACAATGAGCAGTTCTTC
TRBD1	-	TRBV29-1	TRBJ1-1	CSVEVAGGKTEAFF	TGCAGCGTTGAAGTGGCAGGGGGCAAAACTGAAGCTTTCTTT
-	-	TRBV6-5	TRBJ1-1	CASTTGNTEAFF	TGTGCCAGCACAACCGGGAACACTGAAGCTTTCTTT
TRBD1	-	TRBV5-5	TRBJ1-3	CASSLGTGVYTIYF	TGTGCCAGCAGCTTGGGGACAGGGGTTTACACCATATATTTT
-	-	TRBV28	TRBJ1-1	CASSWTATGKNTEAFF	TGTGCCAGCAGCTGGACCGCCACAGGGAAGAACACTGAAGCTTTCTTT
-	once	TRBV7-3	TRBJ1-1	CASSLTAGQARNTEAFF	TGTGCCAGCAGCTTAACGGCTGGTCAGGCCAGGAACACTGAAGCTTTCTTT
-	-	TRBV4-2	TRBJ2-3	CASSQELEGGTDTQYF	TGTGCCAGCAGCCAGGAACTAGAGGGGGGCACAGATACGCAGTATTTT
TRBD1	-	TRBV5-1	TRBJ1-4	CASTIGTANEKLFF	TGCGCCAGCACCATCGGGACAGCTAATGAAAAACTGTTTTTT
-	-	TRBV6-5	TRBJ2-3	CASIIGGPTDTQYF	TGTGCCAGCATTATCGGGGGGCCCACAGATACGCAGTATTTT